This entry lists 11 T cell receptor beta chains sequenced from one sample in a study of blood T cell repertoires in COVID-19 (dated by TCRdb to 2019 to 2021). Libraries were prepared through the immunoSEQ multiplex PCR assay. TCRdb mirrors the immuneACCESS table, restricted to in-frame sequences. Some clones are absent from its copies; in checked studies, under half trace to an unresolved V gene, and the reason for the others is unknown. Recorded for this sample are 85,000 to 100,000 clones; 86% of them occurred a single time. The ten largest clones represent about 30% of the sample. Sequenced sample: peripheral blood. Receptors originate from a man in his fifties with active or convalescent COVID-19.

The count of this clone is one. This chain links TRBV19 with TRBJ1-1; D is undetermined. V was trimmed by 3 bases and J by 3 bases, leaving 8 bases between them. Germline V gene lookup returns CDR1 LNHDA and CDR2 SQIVND (reference sequence). CDR3 length: 13 residues. The CDR3 DNA reads TGTGCCAGTAGTATTCCCCCGTACACTGAAGCTTTCTTT. As protein: CASSIPPYTEAFF.

The J gene is TRBJ2-7, the V gene TRBV2; D is possibly TRBD1 (6 bases). Per germline, CDR1 SNHLY and CDR2 FYNNEI. The V gene lost 7 bases and the J gene lost 6 bases, with 22 bases spanning the gap. The CDR3 is 15 amino acids. In DNA, the CDR3 is TGTGCCAGCACCCTAAACCCCGCGCCAGGGGTCGAGCAGTACTTC. It encodes CASTLNPAPGVEQYF.

The chain links TRBV24-1 to TRBJ2-2; D may be TRBD1 (6 bases). CDR3 size: 14 residues. Germline V gene data show CDR1 as KGHDR and CDR2 as SFDVKD. V lost 4 bases and J lost 5, with 10 bases in between. The CDR3 sequence: CATSEQTGTGELFF. CDR3 DNA sequence: TGTGCCACCAGTGAGCAAACAGGGACCGGGGAGCTGTTTTTT.

In its sample, this clone was seen a few times. The gene calls are TRBV19 and TRBJ1-5; 9 nucleotides line up with TRBD1. The CDR3 has 17 amino acids. Germline V CDR1 and CDR2: LNHDA, SQIVND (reference sequence). The ends lost 5 bases at V and 3 bases at J; junction bases unmatched: 11. In nucleotides, the CDR3 is TGTGCCAGTAGTCCTGATAGGGGACAGGGCCCCAATCAGCCCCAGCATTTT. This sequence encodes CASSPDRGQGPNQPQHF. Based on the CDR3 plus reference TRBV19 and TRBJ1-5, the full variable domain is DGGITQSPKYLFRKEGQNVTLSCEQNLNHDAMYWYRQDPGQGLRLIYYSQIVNDFQKGDIAEGYSVSREKKESFPLTVTSAQKNPTAFYLCASSPDRGQGPNQPQHFGDGTRLSIL.

This clone was seen more than once but under ten times. V and J are TRBV6-5 and TRBJ1-1; 7 bases are a match to TRBD1. This CDR3 is built from 15 residues. Germline V lookup: CDR1 MNHEY, CDR2 SVGAGI. J was trimmed by 0 bases and V by 7 bases; bases with no gene match: 8. The CDR3 nucleotides are TGTGCCAGCATACGAGACAGGGACATGAACACTGAAGCTTTCTTT. This sequence encodes CASIRDRDMNTEAFF.

This clone was observed a handful of times. This rearrangement joins TRBV6-2 or TRBV6-3 to TRBJ2-1, with 7 bases aligning to TRBD2. The ends lost 1 base at V and 2 bases at J; junction bases unmatched: 11. CDR3 length: 18 residues. CDR1 is MNHEY and CDR2 is SVGEGT in the germline V gene. The CDR3 nucleotides read TGTGCCAGCAGTTACTTGGTGCGCGGGGGAGTCCCCTACAATGAGCAGTTCTTC. This codes for CASSYLVRGGVPYNEQFF.

The rearrangement links TRBV7-9 to TRBJ1-2, with 8 positions matching TRBD1. In germline, CDR1 is SEHNR, CDR2 FQNEAQ (reference sequence). CDR3 length: 15 residues. V lost 6 bases to trimming and J lost 4 bases; unmatched junction nucleotides: 10. The CDR3 reads CASRSTGAGIYGYTF. The CDR3 bases are TGTGCCAGCAGGTCGACAGGGGCAGGGATCTATGGCTACACCTTC. The full variable domain, rest sourced from reference TRBV7-9 and TRBJ1-2, is DTGVSQNPRHKITKRGQNVTFRCDPISEHNRLYWYRQTLGQGPEFLTYFQNEAQLEKSRLLSDRFSAERPKGSFSTLEIQRTEQGDSAMYLCASRSTGAGIYGYTFGSGTRLTVV.

This rearrangement joins TRBV7-2 to TRBJ2-1, with 10 bases fitting TRBD2. CDR1 SGHTA and CDR2 FQGNSA come from the germline V gene. J lost 1 base, V lost 5 bases, and 8 bases had no gene match. The CDR3 contains 17 residues. This CDR3 is CASSRSEREGSYNEQFF. The CDR3 DNA reads as TGTGCCAGCAGCCGCTCGGAGCGGGAGGGATCCTACAATGAGCAGTTCTTC.

This chain uses TRBV3-1 (or the pseudogene TRBV3-2) with TRBJ2-1, with a possible D match to TRBD2 (5 bases). The CDR3 extends over 15 amino acids. CDR1 is LGHDT and CDR2 is YNNKEL in the germline V gene (reference sequence). The V and J ends lost 1 base and 7 bases respectively, with 14 bases between them. CDR3 DNA: TGTGCCAGCAGCCAAGGCCCTCATCCGGGGAATGAGCAGTTCTTC. Translation: CASSQGPHPGNEQFF.

The J gene is TRBJ2-3, the V gene TRBV5-4; 11 bases match TRBD2. Germline lookup yields CDR1 SGHNT and CDR2 YYREEE (reference sequence). There are 18 residues in the CDR3. The ends lost 4 bases at V and 5 bases at J; junction bases unmatched: 15. CDR3 sequence reads: CASSPIRTSGGDLDTQYF. The CDR3 bases are TGTGCCAGCAGCCCGATCCGAACTAGCGGGGGTGATCTAGATACGCAGTATTTT.

This chain links TRBV6-6 with TRBJ2-1; 13 bases are shared with TRBD2. Looked up from germline, CDR1 is MNHNY and CDR2 is SVGAGI (reference sequence). V lost 7 bases, J lost 9 bases, and 6 bases stayed unmatched. The CDR3 contains 14 residues. CDR3 amino acids: CASNGLAGVAEQFF. The DNA for the CDR3 is TGTGCCAGCAACGGACTAGCGGGAGTCGCTGAGCAGTTCTTC.